This T cell receptor beta chain appears in the sequencing data of a study of beta chain features in type 1 diabetes. Study overall: The examined sorted cells totaled fewer than 110,000,000 across samples.

Concerning this clone: The antigen is not known.

Findings of the study overall: There were fewer insertions and more deletions at the VDJ junctions of type 1 diabetes patients. TCRB CDR3 length was moderately but significantly reduced in all four CD4+ subsets of Type 1 diabetes patients.

The V and J ends lost 1 base and 8 bases respectively, with 11 bases between them. The CDR3 runs to 13 residues. Germline CDR1 reads SGHAT; CDR2 reads FQNNGV. The sequenced template was cDNA made from the entire isolated RNA. Sequenced by immunoSEQ multiplex PCR; TCRdb stores in-frame clones only, minus some. The sample lists about 340,000 clones; approximately 12% were seen once. This TCR was recovered from a young woman with type 1 diabetes. The chain is built from TRBV11-2 and TRBJ2-5; D not certain. The sequenced sample consisted of naive CD4+ T cells from blood. CDR3 in DNA: TGTGCCAGCAGCTTAGGAGTCCCCCAAACCCAGTACTTC. The encoded protein is CASSLGVPQTQYF.